A selection of T cell receptor beta chains follows, all from one sample in a study of T cell changes during pregnancy in multiple sclerosis. Libraries were prepared by immunoSEQ multiplex PCR; TCRdb keeps only in-frame clonotypes and omits some of them. The repertoire holds over 90,000 clones, with just over 90% as singletons. Source: peripheral blood, taken in the second trimester of pregnancy. The receptor set was obtained from a female donor in good health, enrolled as a control in a pregnancy study. The CDR3 runs from the conserved cysteine through the conserved F or W. D genes are given only for firm matches. Rows may omit the clone size; those that give it use once, few, many or a size class.

v_call: TRBV5-1; j_call: TRBJ2-7; d_call: -; clone_size: -; cdr3_nt: TGCGCCAGCAGCTTGTTCCAGGGGTCCTACGAGCAGTACTTC; cdr3_aa: CASSLFQGSYEQYF
v_call: TRBV5-1; j_call: TRBJ1-2; d_call: -; clone_size: once; cdr3_nt: TGCGCCAGCAGCTTGGAGGCAGCGGACTATGGCTACACCTTC; cdr3_aa: CASSLEAADYGYTF
v_call: TRBV2; j_call: TRBJ2-7; d_call: TRBD1; clone_size: -; cdr3_nt: TGTGCCAGCACCCAGGACAGGCCCTCCTACGAGCAGTACTTC; cdr3_aa: CASTQDRPSYEQYF
v_call: TRBV19; j_call: TRBJ2-7; d_call: -; clone_size: -; cdr3_nt: TGTGCCAGTAGTATCGTGTTTAGAGTCGACAGTCAAAGGACCTACGAGCAGTACTTC; cdr3_aa: CASSIVFRVDSQRTYEQYF
v_call: TRBV5-1; j_call: TRBJ1-6; d_call: TRBD1; clone_size: -; cdr3_nt: TGCGCCAGCAGTTCGGGACAGGGAGGTTCACCCCTCCACTTT; cdr3_aa: CASSSGQGGSPLHF
v_call: TRBV5-1; j_call: TRBJ2-2; d_call: TRBD1; clone_size: few; cdr3_nt: TGCGCCAGCAGCTTGGATACAGGGGAAACCGGGGAGCTGTTTTTT; cdr3_aa: CASSLDTGETGELFF
v_call: TRBV10-3; j_call: TRBJ2-3; d_call: -; clone_size: once; cdr3_nt: TGTGCCATCAGTCCGAGGTCCACAGATACGCAGTATTTT; cdr3_aa: CAISPRSTDTQYF
v_call: TRBV5-1; j_call: TRBJ1-2; d_call: -; clone_size: -; cdr3_nt: TGCGCCAGCAGCTCCCAAGAGGATGGCTACACCTTC; cdr3_aa: CASSSQEDGYTF
v_call: TRBV4-3; j_call: TRBJ1-1; d_call: -; clone_size: -; cdr3_nt: TGCGCCAGCAGCCAAGGTCGGAGCATGAACACTGAAGCTTTCTTT; cdr3_aa: CASSQGRSMNTEAFF
v_call: TRBV5-1; j_call: TRBJ2-7; d_call: -; clone_size: -; cdr3_nt: TGCGCCAGCAGGCTCCTCAGGGACGAGCAGTACTTC; cdr3_aa: CASRLLRDEQYF
v_call: TRBV7-2; j_call: TRBJ1-4; d_call: -; clone_size: -; cdr3_nt: TGTGCCAGCAGCTCACTCTCCCCTGGGGGCCGGAATGAAAAACTGTTTTTT; cdr3_aa: CASSSLSPGGRNEKLFF
v_call: TRBV5-1; j_call: TRBJ1-1; d_call: -; clone_size: -; cdr3_nt: TGCGCCAGCAGCAGGAGACCAACGGCTAACACTGAAGCTTTCTTT; cdr3_aa: CASSRRPTANTEAFF
v_call: TRBV27; j_call: TRBJ2-3; d_call: -; clone_size: -; cdr3_nt: TGTGCCAGCAGGAGGGCGGTACTGAGCACAGATACGCAGTATTTT; cdr3_aa: CASRRAVLSTDTQYF
v_call: TRBV7-2; j_call: TRBJ2-5; d_call: -; clone_size: -; cdr3_nt: TGTGCCAGCAGCTTAGTGAGGGGGGGGCGGCAAGAGACCCAGTACTTC; cdr3_aa: CASSLVRGGRQETQYF
v_call: TRBV6-1; j_call: TRBJ2-3; d_call: TRBD2; clone_size: -; cdr3_nt: TGTGCCAGCAGTGAAATCGGGAGGGGGGACACAGATACGCAGTATTTT; cdr3_aa: CASSEIGRGDTDTQYF
v_call: TRBV6-5; j_call: TRBJ1-5; d_call: -; clone_size: -; cdr3_nt: TGTGCCAGCAGTTTTGGCCGCAATCAGCCCCAGCATTTT; cdr3_aa: CASSFGRNQPQHF
v_call: TRBV9; j_call: TRBJ2-3; d_call: -; clone_size: -; cdr3_nt: TGTGCCAGCAGCGTAGGGGCGGGCGTCACAGATACGCAGTATTTT; cdr3_aa: CASSVGAGVTDTQYF
v_call: TRBV6-1; j_call: TRBJ2-7; d_call: -; clone_size: once; cdr3_nt: TGTGCCAGCGGAGTCTTCAGCTACGAGCAGTACTTC; cdr3_aa: CASGVFSYEQYF
v_call: TRBV9; j_call: TRBJ2-7; d_call: TRBD2; clone_size: -; cdr3_nt: TGTGCCAGCAGCGTCGACGGGGGGTCGAGAAGAGTCCACGAGCAGTACTTC; cdr3_aa: CASSVDGGSRRVHEQYF
v_call: TRBV2; j_call: TRBJ2-7; d_call: -; clone_size: -; cdr3_nt: TGTGCCAGCAGGCCGGGATTCTACGAGCAGTACTTC; cdr3_aa: CASRPGFYEQYF
v_call: TRBV10-2; j_call: TRBJ1-5; d_call: -; clone_size: -; cdr3_nt: TGCGCCAGCAGTTGGGGGGGCGTTCAGCCCCAGCATTTT; cdr3_aa: CASSWGGVQPQHF
v_call: TRBV2; j_call: TRBJ1-2; d_call: -; clone_size: few; cdr3_nt: TGTGCCAGCAGGGCGGAGTCCTATGGCTACACCTTC; cdr3_aa: CASRAESYGYTF
v_call: TRBV9; j_call: TRBJ1-1; d_call: TRBD1; clone_size: -; cdr3_nt: TGTGCCAGCACCTCCGGACAGGGGCGATATATGAACACTGAAGCTTTCTTT; cdr3_aa: CASTSGQGRYMNTEAFF
v_call: TRBV21-1; j_call: TRBJ2-7; d_call: -; clone_size: -; cdr3_nt: TGTGCCAGCAGCCCTAGGATCGACGAGCAGTACTTC; cdr3_aa: CASSPRIDEQYF